The following is a T cell receptor (beta chain) sequence with its context. V was cut by 2 bases and J by 0 bases, with 8 bases left in between. Looked up from germline, CDR1 is SGHAT and CDR2 is FQNNGV. CDR3 size: 15 residues. This sample is drawn from a study of T cell changes during pregnancy in multiple sclerosis. Data came from immunoSEQ multiplex PCR; TCRdb stores just in-frame clones and leaves some out. The sample records tens of thousands of clones, around 90% being singletons. The chain employs TRBV11-2 and TRBJ1-3; D remains unclear. Specimen: peripheral blood, collected in the third trimester of pregnancy. The source of this sequence is a female donor in good health, enrolled as a control in a pregnancy study. CDR3 in DNA: TGTGCCAGCAGCTTAAACAGTTACTCTGGAAACACCATATATTTT. Translating gives CASSLNSYSGNTIYF.